Following are 15 T cell receptor beta chains from one sample sequenced in a study of T cells in Graves' hyperthyroidism and ophthalmopathy. Using RNA transcripts as the source, TCR beta CDR3 regions were amplified. TCR CDR3 regions were first amplified by RT-PCR with HTBI primers. TCRdb analysed the multiplex PCR reads with MiXCR anew, one entry per CDR3 protein. The table shows about 400,000 distinct CDR3 sequences, with about 15% occurring only once. The specimen sequenced was blood. The receptors were sampled from a woman younger than 30 with Graves' hyperthyroidism that later progressed to Graves' ophthalmopathy.

This clonotype occurred many times. The chain recombines TRBV3-1 with TRBJ2-1; 8 bases agree with TRBD2. CDR3 length: 16 residues. J gave up 4 bases and V 7 bases, and 12 bases lay outside the gene matches. Germline loops: CDR1 LGHDT, CDR2 YNNKEL (reference sequence). The CDR3 reads CASTLAGVVPYNEQFF. As DNA, the CDR3 is TGTGCCAGCACCCTAGCGGGTGTAGTTCCGTACAATGAGCAGTTCTTC.

CDR3 sequence reads: CASSLSGGLALVSEETQYF. The CDR3 DNA is TGTGCCAGCAGCTTAAGTGGAGGACTAGCGCTGGTATCCGAAGAGACCCAGTACTTC. The gene calls are TRBV7-2 and TRBJ2-5; TRBD2 aligns across 9 bases. V was pared by 2 bases and J by 3 bases, with 16 bases of the junction left unmatched. The CDR3 covers 19 residues. Germline V gene lookup returns CDR1 SGHTA and CDR2 FQGNSA.

This chain connects TRBV20-1 to TRBJ2-2; possibly TRBD1 or TRBD2 for D (5 bases each). Germline CDR1 is DFQATT and CDR2 is SNEGSKA (reference sequence). The germline V and J ends were trimmed by 1 base and 3 bases, with 18 bases remaining between them. The CDR3 is made up of 17 amino acids. The CDR3 region has the DNA TGCAGTGCTAGAGTAACCCGAGGGGTCGGGGACACCGGGGAGCTGTTTTTT. This translates into CSARVTRGVGDTGELFF.

In its sample, this clonotype was seen a few times. This chain links TRBV5-1 with TRBJ2-2; 16 bases fit TRBD2. Germline V gene data show CDR1 as SGHRS and CDR2 as YFSETQ. The CDR3 length is 17 residues. V shed 4 bases, J shed 3 bases, and the junction held 3 bases outside the gene matches. The CDR3 loop reads CASSTGLAGGDTGELFF. Written as DNA, the CDR3 is TGCGCCAGCAGCACGGGACTAGCGGGAGGGGACACCGGGGAGCTGTTTTTT.

There are many counts of this clonotype. The chain joins TRBV5-1 to TRBJ2-7; D may be TRBD1 (5 bases). V was cut by 3 bases and J by 0 bases, with 13 bases left in between. This CDR3 region has 15 residues. Germline V gene data show CDR1 as SGHRS and CDR2 as YFSETQ. The CDR3 sequence is CASSSGHSSSYEQYF. CDR3 nucleotide sequence: TGCGCCAGCAGCTCCGGACACTCCAGCTCCTACGAGCAGTACTTC.

This clonotype was detected only a few times. The chain uses TRBV20-1 and TRBJ1-2; 9 positions agree with TRBD1. V shed 0 bases, J shed 6 bases, and the junction held 8 bases outside the gene matches. The CDR3 length is 15 residues. The germline gives CDR1 DFQATT, CDR2 SNEGSKA (reference sequence). The CDR3 here is CSARDQDRGFDGYTF. The CDR3 region has the DNA TGCAGTGCTAGAGACCAGGACAGGGGTTTTGATGGCTACACCTTC.

This clonotype was counted ten times or more. In DNA form, the CDR3 reads TGCAGTGCGCCGGGACTAGCGGGGAGGAGGACGCAGTATTTT. Its protein is CSAPGLAGRRTQYF. V is TRBV20-1 and J is TRBJ2-3, with 13 bases lining up with TRBD2. The CDR3 runs 14 residues. CDR1 and CDR2 from the germline V gene are DFQATT and SNEGSKA (reference sequence). Trimming at V came to 6 bases and at J to 9 bases, leaving 9 bases not matched to a gene.

This clonotype has at least ten counts. The CDR3 reads CASSQGIQGRGGSSLVSETQYF. DNA of the CDR3: TGTGCCAGCAGCCAAGGGATACAGGGCCGTGGAGGGAGCTCCCTCGTTTCGGAGACCCAGTACTTC. The V and J genes are TRBV3-1 and TRBJ2-5; D might be TRBD1 or TRBD2, each matching 6 bases. The CDR3 runs to 22 residues. The germline gives CDR1 LGHDT, CDR2 YNNKEL (reference sequence). The V gene lost 1 base and the J gene lost 5 bases, with 35 bases spanning the gap.

This clonotype was seen only a few times. The chain combines TRBV24-1 with TRBJ2-6; D is unresolved. Germline CDR1 and CDR2: KGHDR and SFDVKD. Trimming pared 4 bases from V and 2 bases from J, leaving 11 bases between. The CDR3 covers 16 residues. The CDR3 region is CATSEADITGANVLTF. The CDR3 DNA reads TGTGCCACCAGTGAGGCGGATATTACTGGGGCCAACGTCCTGACTTTC.

This clonotype appeared many times. The rearrangement uses TRBV7-2 and TRBJ1-1; 10 nucleotides line up with TRBD1. Germline CDR1 SGHTA, CDR2 FQGNSA. V dropped 4 bases and J dropped 11; count of bases not matched to a gene: 13. The CDR3 is made up of 15 amino acids. In nucleotides, the CDR3 is TGTGCCAGCAGCTCCTCGACAGGGGGCGCAGGGTCGGCTTTCTTT. This codes for CASSSSTGGAGSAFF.

There are a few counts of this clonotype. The gene calls are TRBV9 and TRBJ2-5; D remains unclear. This CDR3 region has 15 residues. Germline assignment: CDR1 SGDLS and CDR2 YYNGEE. Trimming shortened V by 0 bases and J by 2 bases, and 11 bases separated the two germline ends. CDR3: CASSVGPHGQETQYF. The CDR3 DNA follows: TGTGCCAGCAGCGTAGGACCCCACGGTCAAGAGACCCAGTACTTC.

Ten or more counts support this clonotype. This rearrangement joins TRBV2 to TRBJ2-5, with D possibly matching TRBD1 (5 bases). Trimming cost V 2 bases and J 4 bases, with 11 bases left between them. The CDR3 consists of 14 residues. Germline CDR1 reads SNHLY; CDR2 reads FYNNEI. The CDR3 DNA reads TGTGCCAGCAGTGAATCTTCAGGGATAGAGACCCAGTACTTC. Translation gives CASSESSGIETQYF. Combining the CDR3 with reference TRBV2 and TRBJ2-5 gives the whole variable domain EPEVTQTPSHQVTQMGQEVILRCVPISNHLYFYWYRQILGQKVEFLVSFYNNEISEKSEIFDDQFSVERPDGSNFTLKIRSTKLEDSAMYFCASSESSGIETQYFGPGTRLLVL.

This clonotype was recorded a few times. One end of the junction is discordant with germline, which a read error may explain. The gene calls are TRBV20-1 and TRBJ2-1; a weak D match, TRBD2 (6 bases). The length of the CDR3 is 14 residues. Germline V gives CDR1 DFQATT, CDR2 SNEGSKA (reference sequence). CDR3 amino acids: CSASRDLSYNEQLF. In DNA, the CDR3 is TGCAGTGCTAGCCGGGACTTATCCTACAATGAGCAGCTCTTC.

This clonotype was detected many times. The chain is built from TRBV3-1 and TRBJ2-5, with TRBD2 matching over 13 bases. The CDR3 is made up of 13 amino acids. Germline values: CDR1 LGHDT, CDR2 YNNKEL (reference sequence). V lost 4 bases and J lost 13; bases outside the gene matches: 6. CDR3 nucleotides: TGTGCCAGCAGCCCGGGACTAGCGGGATCAGTGTACTTC. Translating gives CASSPGLAGSVYF.

V and J are TRBV4-1 and TRBJ2-3, with TRBD2 matching 8 bases. V was clipped by 6 bases and J by 2 bases; unmatched bases: 7. This CDR3 is 15 amino acids long. Germline V gives CDR1 MGHRA, CDR2 YSYEKL. CDR3 DNA sequence: TGCGCCAGCAGAGCGACTAGCGTGCCCACAGATACGCAGTATTTT. It is translated as CASRATSVPTDTQYF.